The 10 T cell receptor beta chains below were found in one sample sequenced in a study of post-analysis software for immune sequencing data. Study-level findings and limits: About five TRBV segments were more frequent in patients than controls; TRBV5-6, TRBV5-1 and TRBV20-1 belonged to this group.

TCR beta libraries were prepared from cDNA with unique molecular identifiers. TCRdb reprocessed the PCR reads via MiXCR and lists one record per CDR3 protein. The sample lists 600,000 to 700,000 distinct CDR3 sequences; over 45% were seen once. Their cognate antigens are unknown. The sequenced sample consisted of blood. The receptors were sampled from a girl aged 2 to 10 with multiple sclerosis.

This rearrangement joins TRBV4-2 to TRBJ2-1; either TRBD1 or TRBD2 may fit D (6 bases each). Germline assignment: CDR1 LGHNA and CDR2 YNFKEQ. CDR3 size: 16 residues. The ends were cut back, 0 bases at V and 8 bases at J, with 17 bases in the middle. CDR3 sequence: CASSQEREGGRYEQFF. The DNA for the CDR3 is TGTGCCAGCAGCCAAGAGAGGGAAGGGGGGCGATATGAGCAGTTCTTC.

This chain joins TRBV29-1 and TRBJ2-7; tentative D call: TRBD2 (5 bases). The CDR3 extends over 16 amino acids. Germline V gives CDR1 SQVTM, CDR2 ANQGSEA. The V end was cut by 6 bases, the J end by 0 bases, with 21 bases between. The CDR3 spells CSVAGMASKNSYEQYF. CDR3 bases: TGCAGCGTCGCCGGTATGGCTAGCAAGAACTCCTACGAGCAGTACTTC.

This chain joins TRBV6-5 and TRBJ1-6, with no clear D. Trimming removed 2 bases from V and 10 bases from J, with 9 bases in between. From germline, CDR1 is MNHEY and CDR2 SVGAGI. This CDR3 spans 13 amino acids. DNA of the CDR3: TGTGCCAGCAGTTACGACCCTTACTCACCCCTCCACTTT. It specifies CASSYDPYSPLHF.

CDR3 nucleotide sequence: TGTGCCAGCAGCTTAGCGAACGCCGGTGAGCAGTTCTTC. It yields the protein CASSLANAGEQFF. This chain links TRBV7-2 with TRBJ2-1, with D unresolved. The germline gives CDR1 SGHTA, CDR2 FQGNSA. The CDR3 loop spans 13 amino acids. With 0 bases removed from V and 9 bases from J, the gap between germline ends came to 9 bases.

The rearrangement joins TRBV7-9 to TRBJ2-7; D possibly uses TRBD1 or TRBD2 (5 bases each). CDR1 and CDR2 from the germline V gene are SEHNR and FQNEAQ (reference sequence). The CDR3 covers 13 residues. Trimming removed 1 base from V and 7 bases from J, with 11 bases in between. Here the CDR3 reads CASSLESGLEQYF. The CDR3 DNA reads TGTGCCAGCAGCTTAGAGTCGGGGCTGGAGCAGTACTTC.

This chain links TRBV7-3 with TRBJ1-1; the D gene is possibly TRBD1 (5 bases). Between the trimmed V and J ends, which lost 3 bases and 6 bases, there was a span of 11 bases. The CDR3 has 13 amino acids. Germline CDR1 SGHTA, CDR2 FQGTGA. The DNA of the CDR3 is TGTGCCAGCAGCTTGACGACGGGGGCTGAAGCTTTCTTT. Protein: CASSLTTGAEAFF.

This chain connects TRBV2 to TRBJ2-1; TRBD1 might be the D (5 bases). The germline gives CDR1 SNHLY, CDR2 FYNNEI. V lost 7 bases, J lost 0 bases, and 10 bases lay in between. The CDR3 contains 14 residues. The CDR3 loop reads CASKQTDSYNEQFF. CDR3 DNA sequence: TGTGCCAGCAAACAGACAGACTCCTACAATGAGCAGTTCTTC. Full variable domain (missing parts from reference TRBV2 and TRBJ2-1): EPEVTQTPSHQVTQMGQEVILRCVPISNHLYFYWYRQILGQKVEFLVSFYNNEISEKSEIFDDQFSVERPDGSNFTLKIRSTKLEDSAMYFCASKQTDSYNEQFFGPGTRLTVL.

This clonotype was observed a single time. V gene TRBV12-3 or TRBV12-4 combines with J gene TRBJ2-2, with 10 bases identical to TRBD2. Trimming at V came to 2 bases and at J to 4 bases, leaving 4 bases not matched to a gene. This CDR3 is 16 amino acids long. CDR3 in amino acids: CASSLSTSGVTGELFF. The CDR3, as DNA: TGTGCCAGCAGTTTAAGCACTAGCGGGGTCACCGGGGAGCTGTTTTTT.

This clonotype was detected only a few times. V gene TRBV6-5 combines with J gene TRBJ1-2; the match to TRBD1 covers 7 bases. Germline V CDR1 and CDR2: MNHEY, SVGAGI. This CDR3 spans 14 amino acids. V shed 2 bases, J shed 6 bases, and the junction held 6 bases outside the gene matches. The CDR3 here is CASSYADRDNGYTF. In DNA, the CDR3 is TGTGCCAGCAGTTACGCCGACAGGGATAATGGCTACACCTTC.

The gene calls are TRBV7-2 and TRBJ2-1; D unclear. The CDR3 runs 11 residues. Between the trimmed V and J ends, which lost 2 bases and 9 bases, there was a span of 5 bases. The V gene's germline CDR1 is SGHTA and CDR2 FQGNSA. DNA for the CDR3: TGTGCCAGCAGCTTAAGCGTTGAGCAGTTCTTC. Translating it yields CASSLSVEQFF.